This TCR beta chain originates from a study of blood T cell repertoires in COVID-19 (dated by TCRdb to 2018 to 2021). Regarding the study in general: Samples from collaborators originated in the United States, Italy and Spain and spanned both the acute and convalescent phases of COVID-19. The samples were drawn from two sources: the first 160 participants of the ongoing ImmuneRACE study, and over 950 subjects contributed by 6 global collaborators. The repertoires were released in a freely available public database meant as a resource for research on the immune response to SARS-CoV-2. Subjects who had been exposed to COVID-19, were actively infected with it, or had recovered from it provided the deeply sampled blood TCRbeta repertoires that made up the dataset. Where available, HLA class I and class II types were obtained from metadata supplied by the sample provider rather than from assay-based typing. The material from the prospective study consisted of cDNA or gDNA derived from T cells, B-cell-depleted T cells, or PBMCs. Nearly every sample came with metadata listing a de-identified subject ID, COVID-19 status, age in years and sex.

Overall results and qualifications from the work: How much clinical and demographic metadata was included differed by source and by participant, and the metadata was provided uncurated.

TCRbeta CDR3 regions were amplified from genomic DNA by means of the immunoSEQ Assay, a bias-controlled multiplex PCR. Per the source publication's procedure: Within the assay, amplification of reference gene primers was used to estimate how many nucleated cells each sample contained. Sequence reads were collapsed and filtered to measure the absolute abundance of every unique TCRbeta CDR3 rearrangement. For each sample, productive Simpson clonality was calculated as the square root of Simpson's diversity index across productive rearrangements. What TCRdb holds here is the immuneACCESS table cut down to in-frame rearrangements. Part of the clones is not present; checked against another copy, under half of the missing clones reflect an unresolved V gene, and the others are unexplained. V, J and clone size derive from that table, while D and trimming were established from the DNA sequence. This sample holds roughly 260,000 clones; about 87% were observed only once. Of the sample, approximately 4.3% is held by the ten largest clones.

With regard to this clone: Its antigen remains undetermined. Nothing much larger sits one base from this clone, and base qualities are not available.

Samples from volunteer blood donors who had recovered from COVID-19 were contributed by a second Seattle source. The collaborating institutions used their own protocols to collect whole blood in K2EDTA tubes. For TCRbeta analysis, collaborators shipped samples as frozen whole blood, isolated PBMCs, or DNA extracted from either of those sample types. The TCR was taken from a man aged 55-75 years who had recovered from COVID-19. The sample comprised peripheral blood.

The CDR3 sequence is CASSTGQGTDTQYF. The DNA sequence is given as TGTGCCAGCAGCACGGGACAGGGGACAGATACGCAGTATTTT. This chain joins TRBV13 to TRBJ2-3; 10 bases in between match TRBD1. Taken from cysteine to phenylalanine, the CDR3 has 14 residues. Just CDR3 DNA is preserved here, 42 bases in frame from base 1. The germline V gene encodes CDR1 PRHDT and CDR2 FYEKMQ (reference sequence). V is trimmed back by 5 bases and J by 3 bases, and the junction contains 2 bases that no gene match accounts for.